The 2 T cell receptor beta chains in this list originate from one sample, sequenced in a study of blood T cell repertoires in COVID-19. Assay: immunoSEQ multiplex PCR; the TCRdb copy retains only in-frame clones and omits some. The data show 160,000 or so clones, nearly 80% seen once. Input material: peripheral blood. The receptors stem from a woman aged 80 or over with acute or convalescent COVID-19.

A remark on this clone: The same CDR3 can be traced to other DNA sequences in this sample. The V gene is TRBV10-1, the J gene TRBJ2-5, with 8 bases matching TRBD2. The CDR3 loop spans 15 amino acids. Germline trimming cut 2 bases from V and 2 bases from J; bases unmatched to any gene: 4. CDR1 is WNHNN, CDR2 SYGVQD, per germline (reference sequence). The CDR3 DNA is TGCGCCAGCAGTGAGGGTAGCGGGGTACAAGAGACCCAGTACTTC. This sequence encodes CASSEGSGVQETQYF.

The rearrangement uses TRBV24-1 and TRBJ2-1; 7 bases line up with TRBD1. The CDR3 is 18 residues long. The V and J ends lost 3 bases and 3 bases, in that order; junction bases with no gene match: 13. CDR1 and CDR2 (germline): KGHDR, SFDVKD. CDR3: CATSDPRFRTGHYNEQFF. The CDR3 nucleotides read TGTGCCACCAGTGATCCTCGCTTCCGGACAGGACACTACAATGAGCAGTTCTTC.